The clone carrying this TCR beta chain has a count of ten or more. No antigen is known for it. This sample was taken from a study of T cells in Graves' hyperthyroidism and ophthalmopathy. In the study overall: Any treatment followed the collection of peripheral blood at initial diagnosis. The study's findings and limits: Through a model of 13 V-J features, ophthalmopathy was separated from stable hyperthyroidism. Most thyroid clonotypes expanded above 0.001 appeared in blood too.

Amplification of TCR beta CDR3 regions used RNA as the template. Initially, a first-round RT-PCR of the TCR CDR3 employed the HTBI primer set. TCRdb re-derived calls from the multiplex PCR reads in MiXCR, one entry per CDR3 protein. The sample has about 410,000 distinct CDR3 sequences; roughly 15% are singletons. V gave up 0 bases and J gave up 9 bases; unmatched junction bases: 8. The CDR3 consists of 14 residues. The germline V gene has CDR1 SGHRS and CDR2 YFSETQ. This clonotype was sampled from a man younger than 30 with Graves' ophthalmopathy. What was sequenced was blood. The chain has TRBV5-1 and TRBJ2-7, with 8 bases that match TRBD1. CDR3 DNA: TGCGCCAGCAGCTTGGTGGGACAGGACTTTGCGCAGTACTTC. Amino acids: CASSLVGQDFAQYF.